A selection of T cell receptor beta chains follows, all from one sample in a study of chemoradiotherapy in HPV16-positive cancers. Profiled with immunoSEQ multiplex PCR; TCRdb holds only in-frame clones, not every one. The sample yields about 12,000 clones, around 90% seen once. Sampling was done from a patient who underwent chemoradiotherapy. Receptor source: a human donor with HPV-associated anogenital cancer. CDR3s include the opening cysteine and the closing phenylalanine or tryptophan. A D gene is named only where the DNA matches it firmly. Expanded clones are given a class, and other clones once, few, many or no size at all.

d_gene: TRBD2; abundance: once; j_gene: TRBJ2-3; v_gene: TRBV2; CDR3aa: CASSEVLAGGGTQYF; CDR3nt: TGTGCCAGCAGTGAAGTGCTGGCGGGGGGGGGTACGCAGTATTTT
d_gene: -; abundance: once; j_gene: TRBJ2-1; v_gene: TRBV2; CDR3aa: CASTPLSGTLFVEWFF; CDR3nt: TGTGCCAGCACTCCGCTTTCCGGGACTCTTTTCGTTGAGTGGTTCTTC
d_gene: TRBD2; abundance: -; j_gene: TRBJ2-5; v_gene: TRBV25-1; CDR3aa: CASSDGASGNWTQYF; CDR3nt: TGTGCCAGCAGTGACGGCGCTAGCGGGAATTGGACCCAGTACTTC
d_gene: -; abundance: once; j_gene: TRBJ1-1; v_gene: TRBV2; CDR3aa: CASSEELLRGLNTEAFF; CDR3nt: TGTGCCAGCAGTGAGGAACTCCTAAGGGGATTGAACACTGAAGCTTTCTTT
d_gene: -; abundance: -; j_gene: TRBJ1-2; v_gene: TRBV21-1; CDR3aa: CASSKGGTGDGYTF; CDR3nt: TGTGCCAGCAGCAAAGGAGGGACAGGGGACGGCTACACCTTC
d_gene: -; abundance: -; j_gene: TRBJ2-7; v_gene: TRBV11-3; CDR3aa: CASSPGQYEQYF; CDR3nt: TGTGCCAGCAGCCCCGGACAGTACGAGCAGTACTTC
d_gene: -; abundance: -; j_gene: TRBJ1-2; v_gene: TRBV2; CDR3aa: CASSKLQGGYGYTF; CDR3nt: TGTGCCAGCAGTAAACTACAGGGCGGCTATGGCTACACCTTC
d_gene: -; abundance: once; j_gene: TRBJ1-1; v_gene: TRBV11-3; CDR3aa: CASSLDQGRRGTEAFF; CDR3nt: TGTGCCAGCAGCTTAGATCAGGGCAGGCGAGGGACTGAAGCTTTCTTT
d_gene: -; abundance: -; j_gene: TRBJ2-7; v_gene: TRBV19; CDR3aa: CASSTVKGMSYEQYF; CDR3nt: TGTGCCAGTAGTACCGTCAAGGGGATGTCGTACGAGCAGTACTTC
d_gene: -; abundance: -; j_gene: TRBJ1-3; v_gene: TRBV21-1; CDR3aa: CASSKGPDRAENTIYF; CDR3nt: TGTGCCAGCAGCAAAGGACCGGACAGGGCGGAAAACACCATATATTTT
d_gene: TRBD1; abundance: -; j_gene: TRBJ1-1; v_gene: TRBV19; CDR3aa: CASSIVGQGDTEAFF; CDR3nt: TGTGCCAGTAGTATAGTAGGACAGGGCGACACTGAAGCTTTCTTT
d_gene: -; abundance: -; j_gene: TRBJ2-5; v_gene: TRBV19; CDR3aa: CASSIDQGETQYF; CDR3nt: TGTGCCAGTAGTATCGACCAGGGGGAGACCCAGTACTTC
d_gene: -; abundance: -; j_gene: TRBJ2-3; v_gene: TRBV6-6; CDR3aa: CASSYDLFGTQYF; CDR3nt: TGTGCCAGCAGTTACGATCTTTTTGGAACGCAGTATTTT
d_gene: TRBD2; abundance: -; j_gene: TRBJ2-5; v_gene: TRBV11-3; CDR3aa: CASSQTSGGPGETQYF; CDR3nt: TGTGCCAGCAGCCAGACTAGCGGGGGGCCGGGGGAGACCCAGTACTTC
d_gene: -; abundance: -; j_gene: TRBJ1-3; v_gene: TRBV6-5; CDR3aa: CASSYSSTVSGNTIYF; CDR3nt: TGTGCCAGCAGTTACTCGTCGACAGTTTCTGGAAACACCATATATTTT
d_gene: TRBD2; abundance: once; j_gene: TRBJ2-1; v_gene: TRBV25-1; CDR3aa: CASNIAGADNEQFF; CDR3nt: TGTGCCAGCAATATAGCGGGAGCGGACAATGAGCAGTTCTTC
d_gene: -; abundance: -; j_gene: TRBJ2-7; v_gene: TRBV29-1; CDR3aa: CSVAEGPGFYEQYF; CDR3nt: TGCAGCGTTGCAGAAGGGCCCGGTTTCTACGAGCAGTACTTC
d_gene: -; abundance: -; j_gene: TRBJ1-5; v_gene: TRBV6-1; CDR3aa: CAVATGDYNQPQHF; CDR3nt: TGTGCGGTAGCGACTGGAGACTACAATCAGCCCCAGCATTTT
d_gene: TRBD1; abundance: -; j_gene: TRBJ1-2; v_gene: TRBV11-3; CDR3aa: CASSFGQGKYGYTF; CDR3nt: TGTGCCAGCAGCTTCGGACAGGGGAAGTACGGCTACACCTTC
d_gene: -; abundance: -; j_gene: TRBJ1-1; v_gene: TRBV6-5; CDR3aa: CASRTTSNTEAFF; CDR3nt: TGTGCCAGCAGAACCACTTCGAACACTGAAGCTTTCTTT
d_gene: TRBD1; abundance: -; j_gene: TRBJ2-1; v_gene: TRBV2; CDR3aa: CARGQGLHNEQFF; CDR3nt: TGTGCCAGGGGACAGGGGTTACACAATGAGCAGTTCTTC
d_gene: -; abundance: -; j_gene: TRBJ1-5; v_gene: TRBV27; CDR3aa: CASMRGSEAGPQHF; CDR3nt: TGTGCCAGCATGAGGGGTAGTGAGGCCGGACCCCAGCATTTT
d_gene: TRBD1; abundance: -; j_gene: TRBJ2-2; v_gene: TRBV12-5; CDR3aa: CASGLGTGYTGELFF; CDR3nt: TGTGCTAGTGGTTTAGGGACAGGGTACACCGGGGAGCTGTTTTTT
d_gene: TRBD1; abundance: -; j_gene: TRBJ1-5; v_gene: TRBV27; CDR3aa: CATGQASNQPQHF; CDR3nt: TGTGCCACCGGACAGGCTTCCAATCAGCCCCAGCATTTT
d_gene: -; abundance: -; j_gene: TRBJ2-7; v_gene: TRBV29-1; CDR3aa: CSVRDAGEQYF; CDR3nt: TGCAGCGTTAGGGACGCGGGGGAGCAGTACTTC
d_gene: -; abundance: -; j_gene: TRBJ1-5; v_gene: TRBV7-3; CDR3aa: CASSSGPNQPQHF; CDR3nt: TGTGCCAGCAGCTCCGGGCCCAATCAGCCCCAGCATTTT
d_gene: -; abundance: once; j_gene: TRBJ1-6; v_gene: TRBV30; CDR3aa: CAWMYAGPGDSPLHF; CDR3nt: TGTGCCTGGATGTACGCGGGCCCGGGGGATTCACCCCTCCACTTT
d_gene: TRBD1; abundance: -; j_gene: TRBJ1-2; v_gene: TRBV29-1; CDR3aa: CSVEGQGADYGYTF; CDR3nt: TGCAGCGTTGAGGGACAGGGGGCGGACTATGGCTACACCTTC
d_gene: -; abundance: -; j_gene: TRBJ1-3; v_gene: TRBV6-6; CDR3aa: CASSYSKGHGNTIYF; CDR3nt: TGTGCCAGCAGTTACTCGAAAGGGCACGGAAACACCATATATTTT
d_gene: -; abundance: -; j_gene: TRBJ2-3; v_gene: TRBV6-5; CDR3aa: CASSLGQTSTDTQYF; CDR3nt: TGTGCCAGCAGTTTGGGCCAGACTAGCACAGATACGCAGTATTTT
d_gene: -; abundance: -; j_gene: TRBJ2-7; v_gene: TRBV1; CDR3aa: CTSSHNAGKLFSYEQYF; CDR3nt: TGCACCAGCAGCCACAACGCCGGCAAGCTCTTCTCCTACGAGCAGTACTTC
d_gene: -; abundance: -; j_gene: TRBJ1-6; v_gene: TRBV7-2; CDR3aa: CASSLYQGYNSPLHF; CDR3nt: TGTGCCAGCAGCTTATACCAGGGCTATAATTCACCCCTCCACTTT
d_gene: -; abundance: once; j_gene: TRBJ1-2; v_gene: TRBV6-1; CDR3aa: CASSEVLRASYGYTF; CDR3nt: TGTGCCAGCAGTGAAGTTCTTAGGGCCTCCTATGGCTACACCTTC
d_gene: -; abundance: -; j_gene: TRBJ1-6; v_gene: TRBV6-4; CDR3aa: CASSQYWGGSPLHF; CDR3nt: TGTGCCAGCAGCCAATACTGGGGAGGTTCACCCCTCCACTTT
d_gene: -; abundance: -; j_gene: TRBJ2-3; v_gene: TRBV14; CDR3aa: CASSQGTGTSVTQYF; CDR3nt: TGTGCCAGCAGCCAAGGGACCGGGACCTCCGTTACGCAGTATTTT
d_gene: -; abundance: -; j_gene: TRBJ1-1; v_gene: TRBV6-5; CDR3aa: CASTPRRVITEAFF; CDR3nt: TGTGCCAGCACTCCCCGACGGGTCATTACTGAAGCTTTCTTT
d_gene: -; abundance: -; j_gene: TRBJ2-2; v_gene: TRBV5-4; CDR3aa: CASSFSIGVQGELFF; CDR3nt: TGTGCCAGCAGCTTCTCCATCGGGGTCCAGGGGGAGCTGTTTTTT
d_gene: -; abundance: -; j_gene: TRBJ2-5; v_gene: TRBV7-9; CDR3aa: CASSLDVGEETQYF; CDR3nt: TGTGCCAGCAGCTTAGACGTAGGGGAAGAGACCCAGTACTTC
d_gene: TRBD1; abundance: -; j_gene: TRBJ1-2; v_gene: TRBV5-6; CDR3aa: CASSVGQGGYGYTF; CDR3nt: TGTGCCAGCAGCGTGGGACAGGGAGGCTATGGCTACACCTTC
d_gene: -; abundance: once; j_gene: TRBJ1-2; v_gene: TRBV2; CDR3aa: CASSEQGSNYGYTF; CDR3nt: TGTGCCAGCAGTGAACAGGGCTCCAACTATGGCTACACCTTC
d_gene: -; abundance: -; j_gene: TRBJ1-5; v_gene: TRBV7-9; CDR3aa: CASSLAGGLGNQPQHF; CDR3nt: TGTGCCAGCAGCTTAGCTGGGGGCCTAGGAAATCAGCCCCAGCATTTT
d_gene: -; abundance: once; j_gene: TRBJ1-2; v_gene: TRBV10-3; CDR3aa: CAISARSLTNYGYTF; CDR3nt: TGTGCCATCAGTGCGCGGTCCCTGACCAACTATGGCTACACCTTC